The 32 T cell receptor beta chains below come from one sample, sequenced in a study of human T cells and chemical hapten exposure. TCRdb processed the RACE reads anew with MiXCR; each CDR3 protein has one entry. This sample has tens of thousands of distinct CDR3 sequences, with 11% found just once. As to time point: patch test 3, about 24 weeks after DPC sensitization. Documented treatment: therapeutic diphenylcyclopropenone sensitization with weekly scalp DPC. The input for sequencing was whole blood, taken in connection with sensitization to the hapten diphenylcyclopropenone (DPC). Receptors originate from a woman aged 50 to 60 with alopecia areata. Some clones in this sample may be carry-over from other donors' samples.

This sequence joins TRBV10-3 and TRBJ2-7; TRBD1 matches 9 bases. This CDR3 has 14 residues. V shed 6 bases and J 5 bases; nucleotides not matched to a gene: 8. CDR1 and CDR2 from the germline V gene are ENHRY and SYGVKD. CDR3 residues: CAISLGTGTHEQYF. The DNA of the CDR3 is TGTGCCATCAGCCTCGGGACAGGGACCCACGAGCAGTACTTC.

This clonotype was counted many times. The chain employs TRBV28 and TRBJ2-1; 12 bases fit TRBD2. Trimming cost V 5 bases and J 9 bases; bases outside gene matches: 17. CDR1 and CDR2 (germline): MDHEN, SYDVKM. The CDR3 has 18 residues. CDR3 bases: TGTGCCAGCAGTCCTAGAACCCTAGCGGGAGGGCCTTCCGGTGAGCAGTTCTTC. Amino acid sequence: CASSPRTLAGGPSGEQFF.

This clonotype appeared a few times. In DNA, the CDR3 is TGTGCCAGCAGTTTCGGACAGGGCACAGATACGCAGTATTTT. This codes for CASSFGQGTDTQYF. The chain recombines TRBV12-3 or TRBV12-4 with TRBJ2-3; TRBD1 matches at 7 bases. The CDR3 is 14 amino acids. The V segment lost 3 bases and the J segment 1 base; nucleotides outside the gene matches: 1.

The chain has TRBV28 and TRBJ2-3; D is ambiguous. V was clipped by 6 bases and J by 2 bases, with 9 bases between them. The CDR3 contains 13 residues. Per the germline V gene, CDR1 is MDHEN and CDR2 is SYDVKM. The CDR3 loop reads CASSQITTDTQYF. In DNA form, the CDR3 reads TGTGCCAGCAGCCAAATAACCACAGATACGCAGTATTTT.

The V gene is TRBV19, the J gene TRBJ1-5, with a possible D match to TRBD1 (5 bases). Trimming stripped 5 bases from V and 16 bases from J, with 24 bases between. This CDR3 has 14 residues. Per germline, CDR1 LNHDA and CDR2 SQIVND (reference sequence). The CDR3 DNA reads TGTGCCAGTAGTTACCCCCCTCGGGACCCGATTGTACATTTT. This encodes CASSYPPRDPIVHF. Based on the CDR3 plus reference TRBV19 and TRBJ1-5, the full variable domain is DGGITQSPKYLFRKEGQNVTLSCEQNLNHDAMYWYRQDPGQGLRLIYYSQIVNDFQKGDIAEGYSVSREKKESFPLTVTSAQKNPTAFYLCASSYPPRDPIVHFGDGTRLSIL.

This clonotype was counted between two and nine times. The chain employs TRBV12-3 or TRBV12-4 and TRBJ1-2; TRBD1 matches at 8 bases. V was pared by 1 base and J by 6 bases, with 4 bases of the junction left unmatched. The CDR3 length is 14 residues. The CDR3 protein is CASSLVGQENGYTF. The CDR3, as DNA: TGTGCCAGCAGTTTAGTGGGACAGGAAAATGGCTACACCTTC.

In this sample, this clonotype turned up many times. The CDR3 DNA reads as TGCAGTGCCCCTGACTATGGAGCTTTCTTT. Protein product: CSAPDYGAFF. V usage is TRBV20-1 and J usage is TRBJ1-1; D ambiguous. CDR3 size: 10 residues. V lost 6 bases and J lost 10, with 12 bases in between. Looked up from germline, CDR1 is DFQATT and CDR2 is SNEGSKA (reference sequence).

This clonotype was detected ten times or more. The genes are TRBV9 and TRBJ1-2; D remains unclear. The CDR3 runs 15 residues. CDR1 and CDR2 (germline): SGDLS, YYNGEE. Trimming took 7 bases from V and 0 from J, leaving 16 bases between them. DNA for the CDR3: TGTGCCAGCGCGGAAAATCACCGCGCTAACTATGGCTACACCTTC. This codes for CASAENHRANYGYTF. The entire variable domain, with the rest obtained from reference TRBV9 and TRBJ1-2, is as follows: DSGVTQTPKHLITATGQRVTLRCSPRSGDLSVYWYQQSLDQGLQFLIQYYNGEERAKGNILERFSAQQFPDLHSELNLSSLELGDSALYFCASAENHRANYGYTFGSGTRLTVV.

The chain recombines TRBV29-1 with TRBJ1-5; 7 nucleotides line up with TRBD1. V lost 5 bases and J lost 0; bases outside the gene matches: 10. Germline CDR1 SQVTM, CDR2 ANQGSEA. CDR3 length equals 16 residues. Here the CDR3 reads CSVLTGTANSNQPQHF. The CDR3 region has the DNA TGCAGCGTTCTAACCGGGACAGCGAATAGCAATCAGCCCCAGCATTTT.

Ten or more counts support this clonotype. The gene calls are TRBV18 and TRBJ2-5; D perhaps matches TRBD1 (5 bases). Trimming stripped 6 bases from V and 2 bases from J, with 13 bases between. Germline CDR1 and CDR2: KGHSH and LQKENI. This CDR3 is built from 14 residues. CDR3 residues: CASSPEGVQETQYF. The CDR3 DNA is TGTGCCAGCTCCCCAGAAGGGGTGCAAGAGACCCAGTACTTC.

The chain uses TRBV13 and TRBJ2-7; D not resolved. This CDR3 has 13 amino acids. In germline, CDR1 is PRHDT, CDR2 FYEKMQ (reference sequence). V lost 2 bases to trimming and J lost 2 bases, with 7 bases between them. The DNA for the CDR3 is TGTGCCAGCAGCTTAAGTTTAGCCTACGAGCAGTACTTC. Translated, it gives CASSLSLAYEQYF.

This chain uses TRBV24-1 with TRBJ2-2; D not resolved. Trimming stripped 7 bases from V and 6 bases from J, with 8 bases between. Germline CDR1 KGHDR, CDR2 SFDVKD. The length of the CDR3 is 12 residues. The CDR3 nucleotides are TGTGCCACCAGCAAGGGATCCGGGGAGCTGTTTTTT. Encoded protein: CATSKGSGELFF.

This clonotype was counted many times. The rearrangement joins TRBV6-1 to TRBJ2-7, with D perhaps TRBD1 or TRBD2 (6 bases each). The germline V and J ends were trimmed by 2 bases and 5 bases, with 13 bases remaining between them. This CDR3 region has 14 residues. The germline gives CDR1 MNHNS, CDR2 SASEGT. In nucleotides, the CDR3 is TGTGCCAGCAGTGAAATGGGGGGCCCCGACGAGCAGTACTTC. It specifies CASSEMGGPDEQYF.

This clonotype was seen ten or more times. The chain has TRBV2 and TRBJ2-1, with 9 positions matching TRBD2. Germline V gives CDR1 SNHLY, CDR2 FYNNEI. The junction had 5 bases not matched to a gene; V was cut back by 4 bases and J by 4 bases. The CDR3 contains 15 residues. CDR3 in DNA: TGTGCCAGCAGTGCGCTAGCGGGACTATACAATGAGCAGTTCTTC. Translated, it gives CASSALAGLYNEQFF.

This clonotype was seen a few times. This rearrangement joins TRBV4-3 to TRBJ2-1; D ambiguous. V was trimmed by 0 bases and J by 0 bases, leaving 21 bases between them. CDR1 and CDR2 (germline): LGHNA, YSLEER. The CDR3 runs 20 residues. Here the CDR3 reads CASSQDTVSSSQSSYNEQFF. CDR3 sequence (DNA): TGCGCCAGCAGCCAAGATACGGTGTCGAGCTCCCAGAGCTCCTACAATGAGCAGTTCTTC.

This clonotype was seen a handful of times. The chain links TRBV6-1 to TRBJ1-2, with a tentative D call TRBD1 (6 bases). Trimming cost V 2 bases and J 4 bases, with 11 bases left between them. From germline, CDR1 is MNHNS and CDR2 SASEGT. This CDR3 contains 14 residues. CDR3 amino acids: CASSERTVAYGYTF. CDR3 coding DNA: TGTGCCAGCAGTGAACGGACAGTCGCCTATGGCTACACCTTC.

This clonotype was found a few times. J is TRBJ2-1 and V is TRBV28; D uncertain. CDR3 size: 15 residues. Germline V gives CDR1 MDHEN, CDR2 SYDVKM. Trimming took 5 bases from V and 9 from J, leaving 20 bases between them. The CDR3 nucleotides read TGTGCCAGCAGTCTTGCCCCCCAGCCCGGCGGTGAGCAGTTCTTC. Translating gives CASSLAPQPGGEQFF.

In its sample, this clonotype was seen many times. The chain links TRBV2 to TRBJ2-5, with D possibly called TRBD1 or TRBD2 (6 bases each). This CDR3 is 15 amino acids long. Trimming took 2 bases from V and 4 from J, leaving 14 bases between them. The germline gives CDR1 SNHLY, CDR2 FYNNEI. CDR3 region: CASSEIGGRIETQYF. The CDR3 nucleotides are TGTGCCAGCAGTGAAATCGGGGGCAGGATAGAGACCCAGTACTTC.

The chain joins TRBV29-1 to TRBJ2-2; 12 bases fit TRBD2. V lost 2 bases and J lost 4; bases outside the gene matches: 8. In germline, CDR1 is SQVTM, CDR2 ANQGSEA. This CDR3 is 17 amino acids long. The CDR3 DNA sequence: TGCAGCGTTGAACACGGGACTAGCGGGCCCTCCACCGGGGAGCTGTTTTTT. Its protein product is CSVEHGTSGPSTGELFF.

This clonotype came up a few times. The rearrangement uses TRBV19 and TRBJ2-7; the D gene is possibly TRBD1 (6 bases). Germline-derived CDR1 and CDR2 are LNHDA and SQIVND (reference sequence). Trimming removed 3 bases from V and 2 bases from J, with 11 bases in between. This CDR3 is built from 14 residues. CDR3 nucleotides: TGTGCCAGTAGTATCAACCCAGGGGCCTACGAGCAGTACTTC. Translating it yields CASSINPGAYEQYF.

This clonotype was observed many times. A junction boundary mismatches the germline segment, possibly from a read error. The V call is TRBV7-9, the J call TRBJ2-7; possible D gene TRBD1, 5 bases. This CDR3 contains 12 residues. Germline CDR1 reads SEHNR; CDR2 reads FQNEAQ (reference sequence). The CDR3 protein is CASSLERGIVRF. The CDR3 nucleotides are TGTGCCAGCAGCTTAGAAAGGGGAATTGTTCGATTC. Variable domain in full (rest from reference TRBV7-9 and TRBJ2-7): DTGVSQNPRHKITKRGQNVTFRCDPISEHNRLYWYRQTLGQGPEFLTYFQNEAQLEKSRLLSDRFSAERPKGSFSTLEIQRTEQGDSAMYLCASSLERGIVRFGPGTRLTVT.

The table lists this clonotype with many counts. At one boundary the junction diverges from the germline segment, which might be a read error. The chain employs TRBV10-1 and TRBJ1-1; D not certain. The CDR3 spans 13 residues. Per germline, CDR1 WNHNN and CDR2 SYGVQD (reference sequence). CDR3 nucleotide sequence: TGCGCCACCAGTCCCGGCCGGAACACTGAAGCTTTCTTT. Translation gives CATSPGRNTEAFF.

This rearrangement joins TRBV10-1 to TRBJ1-1; D is ambiguous. Per germline, CDR1 WNHNN and CDR2 SYGVQD (reference sequence). V was cut by 4 bases and J by 3 bases, with 12 bases left in between. There are 14 residues in the CDR3. The CDR3, as DNA: TGCGCCAGCAGTGCCTCCCGGGGTGACACTGAAGCTTTCTTT. Residues: CASSASRGDTEAFF.

This clonotype was found many times. The chain carries TRBV3-1 and TRBJ2-7, with 9 positions matching TRBD2. From germline, CDR1 is LGHDT and CDR2 YNNKEL (reference sequence). After removal of 1 base from V and 4 bases from J, the junction contained 5 bases not matched to a gene. This CDR3 spans 15 amino acids. The CDR3 spells CASSQGPSGTYEQYF. CDR3 nucleotide sequence: TGTGCCAGCAGCCAAGGGCCTAGCGGGACTTACGAGCAGTACTTC.

Ten or more counts support this clonotype. The chain carries TRBV3-1 and TRBJ1-1, with D perhaps matching TRBD1 (5 bases). This CDR3 has 12 residues. Trimming cost V 2 bases and J 7 bases, with 8 bases left between them. Per the germline V gene, CDR1 is LGHDT and CDR2 is YNNKEL (reference sequence). The CDR3 DNA reads as TGTGCCAGCAGCCAATCGACAGTTGAAGCTTTCTTT. Its protein product is CASSQSTVEAFF.

This clonotype was detected many times. A read error may account for a junction end that differs from germline. The rearrangement uses TRBV7-2 and TRBJ1-2; 7 positions match TRBD1. The CDR3 contains 12 residues. CDR1 is SGHTA, CDR2 FQGNSA, per germline. As DNA, the CDR3 is TGTGCCAGCAGATCAAACGACAGGGCGTTGAACTTC. It codes for CASRSNDRALNF. Together with reference TRBV7-2 and TRBJ1-2, the CDR3 gives the full variable domain: GAGVSQSPSNKVTEKGKDVELRCDPISGHTALYWYRQSLGQGLEFLIYFQGNSAPDKSGLPSDRFSAERTGGSVSTLTIQRTQQEDSAVYLCASRSNDRALNFGSGTRLTVV.

This clonotype was seen only a few times. The genes are TRBV4-1 and TRBJ1-5, with D maybe TRBD1 (6 bases). Germline CDR1 MGHRA, CDR2 YSYEKL. The CDR3 length is 15 residues. V lost 0 bases to trimming and J lost 7 bases, with 13 bases between them. The CDR3 coding sequence is TGCGCCAGCAGCCAAGAAGAGACAGGTTACCAGCCCCAGCATTTT. Its protein product is CASSQEETGYQPQHF.

V gene TRBV9 combines with J gene TRBJ2-7; D is possibly TRBD1 (5 bases). This CDR3 is 14 amino acids long. V lost 3 bases and J lost 2, with 12 bases in between. Germline lookup yields CDR1 SGDLS and CDR2 YYNGEE. CDR3: CASSAGQETYEQYF. CDR3 nucleotide sequence: TGTGCCAGCAGCGCAGGGCAGGAAACCTACGAGCAGTACTTC.

This clonotype occurred many times. V usage is TRBV7-2 and J usage is TRBJ2-3, with unresolved D. The CDR3 runs to 13 residues. The germline V gene has CDR1 SGHTA and CDR2 FQGNSA. The germline V and J ends were trimmed by 4 bases and 4 bases, with 9 bases remaining between them. CDR3 residues: CASSSPVPDTQYF. CDR3 bases: TGTGCCAGCAGCTCCCCTGTCCCAGATACGCAGTATTTT.

This clonotype showed up many times. The rearrangement joins TRBV28 to TRBJ1-4; perhaps TRBD1 as D (6 bases). Between the trimmed V and J ends, which lost 5 bases and 8 bases, there was a span of 15 bases. CDR1 MDHEN and CDR2 SYDVKM come from the germline V gene. This CDR3 is 14 amino acids long. CDR3 sequence: CASSPSRRGEKLFF. The CDR3 bases are TGTGCCAGCAGTCCGTCAAGGAGGGGGGAAAAACTGTTTTTT.

This clonotype was recorded at least ten times. The chain joins TRBV6-6 to TRBJ1-1; D not resolved. The ends were cut back, 6 bases at V and 5 bases at J, with 22 bases in the middle. The CDR3 sequence is 16 residues long. The V gene's germline CDR1 is MNHNY and CDR2 SVGAGI (reference sequence). CDR3 region: CASSPTPAEMRTEAFF. Written as DNA, the CDR3 is TGTGCCAGCAGCCCCACGCCCGCTGAGATGCGAACTGAAGCTTTCTTT.

In this sample, this clonotype turned up a few times. This chain links TRBV12-3 or TRBV12-4 with TRBJ2-1; D gene ambiguous. There are 13 residues in the CDR3. Trimming pared 4 bases from V and 2 bases from J, leaving 6 bases between. CDR3 protein: CASSSSTYNEQFF. The CDR3 DNA sequence: TGTGCCAGCAGTTCGTCTACCTACAATGAGCAGTTCTTC.